Listed below are T cell receptor beta chains from one sample, sequenced in a study of identical twins. TCRdb re-called the 5' RACE reads through MiXCR, storing one row per CDR3 protein. The sample lists roughly 630,000 distinct CDR3 sequences, 7% to 7.5% seen once, with about 1.6% in the top ten. Separately, the same data were catalogued under a study of yellow fever vaccine responses in identical twins.

What was sequenced was PBMCs. The source of these receptors is a woman aged 18 to 35 in good health. The CDR3 runs from the conserved cysteine through the conserved F or W. A D gene is named only where the DNA matches it firmly. Not all rows give a size; the values are once, few, many and, for expanded clones, a class.

j_call clone_size v_call d_call cdr3_nt cdr3_aa
TRBJ2-3 many TRBV4-1 TRBD1 TGCGCCAGCAGCCAAGGGGGACAGTTCACAGATACGCAGTATTTT CASSQGGQFTDTQYF
TRBJ2-3 many TRBV6-2/TRBV6-3 TRBD2 TGTGCCAGCAGTTACCCCCTTTTATCCAGGGGACTAGCGGGAGGGCCTACGCAGTATTTT CASSYPLLSRGLAGGPTQYF
TRBJ2-1 few TRBV7-8 - TGTGCCAGCAGCTTAGAATCAAGGGGACGGGATTACAATGAGCAGTTCTTC CASSLESRGRDYNEQFF
TRBJ2-3 few TRBV11-2 - TGTGCCAGCAGCTTCGGTCCGCGGCAGTATTTT CASSFGPRQYF
TRBJ1-5 - TRBV24-1 - TGTGCCACCAGTGAACACAGGGTGAATCAGCCCCAGCATTTT CATSEHRVNQPQHF
TRBJ1-1 many TRBV7-9 - TGTGCCAGCAGCTTTCACGCTGAGAACACTGAAGCTTTCTTT CASSFHAENTEAFF
TRBJ2-3 - TRBV9 - TGTGCCAGCAGCCCTTGGAGCCCAAGCACAGATACGCAGTATTTT CASSPWSPSTDTQYF
TRBJ2-3 few TRBV4-2 TRBD2 TGTGCCAGCAGCCAAGTAAGCGGGGGAAGCACAGATACGCAGTATTTT CASSQVSGGSTDTQYF
TRBJ2-1 many TRBV5-5 TRBD2 TGTGCCAGCAGCTTGGAGACTAGCGGGAACTCCTACAATGAGCAGTTCTTC CASSLETSGNSYNEQFF
TRBJ2-3 - TRBV6-4 TRBD2 TGTGCCAGCAGTGCTAGCGGGGGGGCCACAGATACGCAGTATTTT CASSASGGATDTQYF
TRBJ1-5 - TRBV7-2 - TGTGCCAGCAGCTCCGGGGGAGGGAGCAATCAGCCCCAGCATTTT CASSSGGGSNQPQHF
TRBJ1-3 few TRBV7-9 TRBD1 TGTGCCAGCAGCTCACAGGGGACCAGCTCTGGAAACACCATATATTTT CASSSQGTSSGNTIYF
TRBJ1-6 few TRBV20-1 - TGCAGTGCCCAGACGGGCACCTCCTATAATTCACCCCTCCACTTT CSAQTGTSYNSPLHF
TRBJ2-3 - TRBV11-2 - TGTGCCAGCAGCCTACCGATGGTAGGTCGGGCAGATACGCAGTATTTT CASSLPMVGRADTQYF
TRBJ2-2 few TRBV7-8 - TGTGCCAGCAGAAGACAGTCGAACACCGGGGAGCTGTTTTTT CASRRQSNTGELFF
TRBJ1-1 - TRBV7-3 - TGTGCCAGCAGCTATGACAGGTTGGATGAAGCTTTCTTT CASSYDRLDEAFF
TRBJ1-1 many TRBV12-3/TRBV12-4 - TGTGCCAGCAGATCCTATCAGTTGGGGGGCGCGGTCACTGAAGCTTTCTTT CASRSYQLGGAVTEAFF
TRBJ2-5 few TRBV20-1 TRBD2 TGCAGTGCTCGGACTAGCGGAAGGTCGGCGACCCAGTACTTC CSARTSGRSATQYF
TRBJ2-7 few TRBV20-1 TRBD2 TGCAGTGCTAGGACTAGCGGGAGGTCATACGAGCAGTACTTC CSARTSGRSYEQYF
TRBJ2-4 - TRBV13 TRBD1 TGTGCCAGCAGCTTCAGACAGGGAAGCAAAAACATTCAGTACTTC CASSFRQGSKNIQYF